This T cell receptor (beta chain) came from a study of cytomegalovirus exposure and HLA in healthy donors. Looking at the study overall: Both the approximately 120 validation repertoires and the roughly 640 first-cohort repertoires used the same platform, as reported by a later analysis. Study-wide findings and caveats: Investigators reported approximately 150 TCR beta chains as tied to cytomegalovirus. Among TCR sequences, most were rare, though some public TCRs appeared in many donors.

Germline trimming cut 4 bases from V and 4 bases from J; bases unmatched to any gene: 7. This CDR3 is 18 amino acids long. CDR1 is LGHNA and CDR2 is YNFKEQ in the germline V gene. Only a few counts were recorded for this clone. Its antigen is unidentified. Clones were read by immunoSEQ multiplex PCR, and TCRdb kept only the in-frame ones, dropping some. The sample has hundreds of thousands of clones; about 90% are singletons. Source material: PBMCs. The chain has TRBV4-2 and TRBJ2-1; 16 bases align to TRBD2. This TCR derives from a woman younger than 45 in good health and CMV-seropositive. The CDR3 spells CASSPGGTSGRAYNEQFF. Here the CDR3 DNA reads TGTGCCAGCAGCCCGGGGGGGACTAGCGGGAGGGCTTACAATGAGCAGTTCTTC.